Each of the 32 T cell receptor beta chains below was sequenced from the same sample in a study of post-analysis software for immune sequencing data. Regarding the study as a whole: Patients had higher frequencies than controls of about five TRBV segments, including TRBV5-6, TRBV5-1 and TRBV20-1.

Researchers reported that TCR beta cDNA libraries carried unique molecular identifiers. TCRdb called the PCR reads again in MiXCR, with one record for every CDR3 protein. This table has about 460,000 distinct CDR3 sequences, 45% appearing once. The antigens of these receptors remain unknown. The sample consisted of blood. The receptors were sampled from a girl aged 5-17 years with multiple sclerosis.

This clonotype has just a few counts. J is TRBJ1-2 and V is TRBV28; 9 nucleotides agree with TRBD1. Trimming at V came to 1 base and at J to 4 bases, leaving 1 base not matched to a gene. This CDR3 contains 14 residues. CDR1 MDHEN and CDR2 SYDVKM come from the germline V gene. CDR3 sequence reads: CASSLLGQGYGYTF. As DNA, the CDR3 is TGTGCCAGCAGTTTATTGGGACAGGGCTATGGCTACACCTTC.

About this clonotype: Relative to the germline gene, one junction end is altered; a read error may explain this. The chain links TRBV29-1 to TRBJ1-1; tentatively, D is TRBD1 (5 bases). Germline V gene lookup returns CDR1 SQVTM and CDR2 ANQGSEA. The CDR3 totals 13 residues. The chain's CDR3 is CSVGGLMNTQAFF. The CDR3 nucleotides are TGCAGCGTGGGGGGACTTATGAACACTCAAGCTTTCTTT.

The rearrangement uses TRBV5-1 and TRBJ2-4; the D is unclear. The J call may be mistaken, given a closer DNA end match to TRBJ2-5. Germline V lookup: CDR1 SGHRS, CDR2 YFSETQ. The CDR3 length is 15 residues. In DNA, the CDR3 is TGCGCCAGCAGCTTGGACCACCCCGGTAAAGAGACCCAGTACTTC. It translates to CASSLDHPGKETQYF.

The rearrangement joins TRBV25-1 to TRBJ2-7; D not certain. This CDR3 is 12 amino acids long. The germline V gene encodes CDR1 MGHDK and CDR2 SYGVNS. Trimming pared 4 bases from V and 7 bases from J, leaving 11 bases between. The CDR3 nucleotides read TGTGCCAGCAGTGTTTGGTACGGGGAGCAGTACTTC. This gives the protein CASSVWYGEQYF.

The rearrangement uses TRBV20-1 and TRBJ2-6, with TRBD1 matching over 9 bases. CDR1 is DFQATT and CDR2 is SNEGSKA in the germline V gene (reference sequence). J gave up 1 base and V 0 bases, and 4 bases lay outside the gene matches. The CDR3 is 17 amino acids. CDR3 region: CSARDVGTGSGANVLTF. Here the CDR3 DNA reads TGCAGTGCTAGAGACGTGGGGACAGGGTCTGGGGCCAACGTCCTGACTTTC.

This chain connects TRBV25-1 to TRBJ2-1; TRBD1 agrees at 10 bases. V gave up 3 bases and J gave up 6 bases; unmatched junction bases: 2. The germline V gene encodes CDR1 MGHDK and CDR2 SYGVNS. The CDR3 is 14 amino acids. Written as DNA, the CDR3 is TGTGCCAGCAGTGATTGGGACAGGGGCAATGAGCAGTTCTTC. This sequence encodes CASSDWDRGNEQFF.

The rearrangement links TRBV27 to TRBJ2-1; 10 nucleotides match TRBD2. The ends lost 5 bases at V and 4 bases at J; junction bases unmatched: 8. The CDR3 contains 16 residues. Germline V gives CDR1 MNHEY, CDR2 SMNVEV (reference sequence). In DNA form, the CDR3 reads TGTGCCAGCAGTACTCACCTAGCGGGAGTATACAATGAGCAGTTCTTC. Protein product: CASSTHLAGVYNEQFF.

The chain employs TRBV12-3 or TRBV12-4 and TRBJ2-1; D gene unclear. The CDR3 has 14 residues. V shed 5 bases and J shed 6 bases, with 14 bases lying between them. CDR3 nucleotide sequence: TGTGCCAGCAGTCCCGGCTTCGCCAGCAATGAGCAGTTCTTC. This codes for CASSPGFASNEQFF.

This rearrangement joins TRBV5-5 to TRBJ2-3; TRBD2 agrees at 10 bases. J lost 3 bases, V lost 0 bases, and 1 base had no gene match. The CDR3 consists of 15 residues. Germline CDR1 is SGHKS and CDR2 is YYEKEE (reference sequence). For the CDR3, the DNA is TGTGCCAGCAGCTTGGTACTAGCGGGGACAGATACGCAGTATTTT. Its translation: CASSLVLAGTDTQYF.

The V gene is TRBV6-4, the J gene TRBJ2-3; D is possibly TRBD1 (5 bases). Trimming shortened V by 2 bases and J by 9 bases, and 12 bases separated the two germline ends. Germline V gene sequence: CDR1 MRHNA, CDR2 SNTAGT. The CDR3 length is 13 residues. CDR3 DNA sequence: TGTGCCAGCAGTGACGATACAGGCTACACGCAGTATTTT. It is translated as CASSDDTGYTQYF.

This clonotype was seen a few times. V is TRBV20-1 and J is TRBJ2-3; no firm D call. This CDR3 spans 14 amino acids. The V and J ends lost 3 bases and 4 bases respectively, with 14 bases between them. Germline V gene sequence: CDR1 DFQATT, CDR2 SNEGSKA (reference sequence). This CDR3 reads CSAREQGIADTQYF. The CDR3 coding sequence is TGCAGTGCTAGGGAACAAGGGATCGCAGATACGCAGTATTTT.

The rearrangement joins TRBV5-1 to TRBJ2-7, with D possibly matching TRBD2 (5 bases). The CDR3 consists of 16 residues. Germline CDR1 SGHRS, CDR2 YFSETQ. Trimming cost V 4 bases and J 5 bases, with 22 bases left between them. Here the CDR3 DNA reads TGCGCCAGCAGCCTAACCGGAGGCCAGATAACGAACGAGCAGTACTTC. Protein product: CASSLTGGQITNEQYF.

V gene TRBV28 combines with J gene TRBJ2-5; no reliable D call. Judging by the DNA end, TRBJ2-7 fits better; the J call may be wrong. This CDR3 has 14 residues. The V gene's germline CDR1 is MDHEN and CDR2 SYDVKM. CDR3 amino acids: CASSFSSEEYEQYF. Written as DNA, the CDR3 is TGTGCCAGCAGTTTTTCGTCAGAAGAATACGAGCAGTACTTC.

The V and J genes are TRBV6-1 and TRBJ1-2; tentatively, D is TRBD1 (6 bases). The V and J ends lost 6 bases and 2 bases respectively, with 10 bases between them. The CDR3 consists of 13 residues. Germline CDR1 and CDR2: MNHNS and SASEGT. The DNA for the CDR3 is TGTGCCAGCAGGGACAGAGGCAACTATGGCTACACCTTC. The encoded protein is CASRDRGNYGYTF.

This clonotype was detected a few times. The chain carries TRBV7-3 and TRBJ2-3; D is perhaps TRBD1 (6 bases). In germline, CDR1 is SGHTA, CDR2 FQGTGA. The CDR3 runs 15 residues. V was trimmed by 2 bases and J by 5 bases, leaving 14 bases between them. CDR3 sequence (DNA): TGTGCCAGCAGCTTATCACAGGGAGCGATAGATACGCAGTATTTT. It translates to CASSLSQGAIDTQYF.

This rearrangement joins TRBV14 to TRBJ2-7, with 7 bases identical to TRBD2. The trim removed 0 bases at V and 4 bases at J, leaving 6 bases unmatched. Per the germline V gene, CDR1 is SGHDN and CDR2 is FVKESK. The CDR3 extends over 15 amino acids. CDR3 sequence: CASSQDPSGTYEQYF. The DNA of the CDR3 is TGTGCCAGCAGCCAAGATCCGAGCGGGACTTACGAGCAGTACTTC.

The chain joins TRBV5-1 to TRBJ1-5, with 7 bases lining up with TRBD1. The CDR3 consists of 13 residues. V trimming: 7 bases; J trimming: 5 bases; junction bases outside the gene matches: 6. CDR1 and CDR2 from the germline V gene are SGHRS and YFSETQ. The CDR3 nucleotides are TGCGCCAGCCGGGACAGTATGGATCAGCCCCAGCATTTT. Translating gives CASRDSMDQPQHF. Looking up the rest from reference TRBV5-1 and TRBJ1-5 gives the full variable domain: KAGVTQTPRYLIKTRGQQVTLSCSPISGHRSVSWYQQTPGQGLQFLFEYFSETQRNKGNFPGRFSGRQFSNSRSEMNVSTLELGDSALYLCASRDSMDQPQHFGDGTRLSIL.

In its sample, this clonotype was seen once. The chain joins TRBV9 to TRBJ2-3, with D perhaps matching TRBD1 (6 bases). This CDR3 is built from 14 residues. Germline values: CDR1 SGDLS, CDR2 YYNGEE. Trimming cost V 4 bases and J 2 bases, with 11 bases left between them. The CDR3 reads CASSQDRDTDTQYF. DNA for the CDR3: TGTGCCAGCAGCCAGGACAGAGACACAGATACGCAGTATTTT.

The rearrangement uses TRBV7-2 and TRBJ2-5, with D unresolved. Germline V CDR1 and CDR2: SGHTA, FQGNSA. Between the trimmed V and J ends, which lost 1 base and 5 bases, there was a span of 14 bases. The CDR3 is 15 amino acids. CDR3 bases: TGTGCCAGCAGCTTAGAAGGGTACCCCGGGGAGACCCAGTACTTC. As protein: CASSLEGYPGETQYF.

The V call is TRBV7-2, the J call TRBJ2-7; D is unclear. Germline V CDR1 and CDR2: SGHTA, FQGNSA. The germline V and J ends were trimmed by 5 bases and 0 bases, with 11 bases remaining between them. The CDR3 sequence is 14 residues long. CDR3 nucleotides: TGTGCCAGCAGCGCGACCAGGCGCTCCTACGAGCAGTACTTC. Residues: CASSATRRSYEQYF. Full variable domain (rest looked up from reference TRBV7-2 and TRBJ2-7): GAGVSQSPSNKVTEKGKDVELRCDPISGHTALYWYRQSLGQGLEFLIYFQGNSAPDKSGLPSDRFSAERTGGSVSTLTIQRTQQEDSAVYLCASSATRRSYEQYFGPGTRLTVT.

The chain is built from TRBV28 and TRBJ1-1; TRBD1 agrees at 12 bases. The germline gives CDR1 MDHEN, CDR2 SYDVKM. V lost 4 bases and J lost 5; bases outside the gene matches: 8. This CDR3 is built from 16 residues. CDR3 in amino acids: CASSSRDRGLGTEAFF. CDR3 DNA sequence: TGTGCCAGCAGTTCCCGGGACAGGGGGCTTGGAACTGAAGCTTTCTTT.

This chain uses TRBV6-1 with TRBJ2-1; tentatively, D is TRBD1 (6 bases). V shed 0 bases and J shed 2 bases, with 8 bases lying between them. CDR3 length: 15 residues. Per the germline V gene, CDR1 is MNHNS and CDR2 is SASEGT. The CDR3 DNA is TGTGCCAGCAGTGAAGCGAGGACAGCCTACAATGAGCAGTTCTTC. Amino acids: CASSEARTAYNEQFF.

The chain employs TRBV7-8 and TRBJ1-1; 8 bases align to TRBD1. The V gene's germline CDR1 is SGHVS and CDR2 FQNEAQ. This CDR3 contains 13 residues. V lost 4 bases, J lost 5 bases, and 3 bases stayed unmatched. The DNA for the CDR3 is TGTGCCAGCAGCTATACAGGGGGAACTGAAGCTTTCTTT. It encodes CASSYTGGTEAFF. Using reference TRBV7-8 and TRBJ1-1 for the parts outside the CDR3, the full variable domain is GAGVSQSPRYKVAKRGQDVALRCDPISGHVSLFWYQQALGQGPEFLTYFQNEAQLDKSGLPSDRFFAERPEGSVSTLKIQRTQQEDSAVYLCASSYTGGTEAFFGQGTRLTVV.

This clonotype has only a few counts. The rearrangement links TRBV3-1 to TRBJ2-4; D remains unclear. The length of the CDR3 is 15 residues. Germline V CDR1 and CDR2: LGHDT, YNNKEL (reference sequence). The V and J ends lost 3 bases and 3 bases respectively, with 12 bases between them. The CDR3 spells CASSQGIFDKNIQYF. The CDR3, as DNA: TGTGCCAGCAGCCAGGGGATCTTTGACAAAAACATTCAGTACTTC.

The chain combines TRBV4-1 with TRBJ1-2; tentatively, D is TRBD1 (5 bases). The CDR3 is made up of 15 amino acids. The germline CDR1 and CDR2 sequences are MGHRA and YSYEKL. V lost 2 bases and J lost 2, with 12 bases in between. The CDR3 coding sequence is TGCGCCAGCAGCCAACCCCGACAGAACAACTATGGCTACACCTTC. Translating it yields CASSQPRQNNYGYTF.

The chain joins TRBV27 to TRBJ2-7; perhaps TRBD2 as D (6 bases). Per germline, CDR1 MNHEY and CDR2 SMNVEV (reference sequence). The CDR3 loop spans 14 amino acids. V was shortened by 5 bases and J by 3 bases, with 14 bases between the two germline ends. The CDR3 here is CASSPGGPGYEQYF. CDR3 sequence (DNA): TGTGCCAGCAGTCCCGGAGGGCCTGGCTACGAGCAGTACTTC.

V gene TRBV6-5 combines with J gene TRBJ2-4, with 12 bases lining up with TRBD2. This CDR3 has 19 residues. Trimming removed 0 bases from V and 0 bases from J; junction bases left unmatched: 6. CDR1 MNHEY and CDR2 SVGAGI come from the germline V gene. DNA for the CDR3: TGTGCCAGCAGTTACTCGTGGACTAGCGGGACCTTAGCCAAAAACATTCAGTACTTC. Translated: CASSYSWTSGTLAKNIQYF.

This chain joins TRBV20-1 and TRBJ2-5, with TRBD1 identical over 7 bases. CDR1 is DFQATT, CDR2 SNEGSKA, per germline (reference sequence). The CDR3 covers 12 residues. Germline trimming cut 0 bases from V and 5 bases from J; bases unmatched to any gene: 0. CDR3 coding DNA: TGCAGTGCTAGAGACAGGGGGGAGACCCAGTACTTC. The encoded protein is CSARDRGETQYF.

The rearrangement uses TRBV20-1 and TRBJ2-5, with D possibly being TRBD2 (7 bases). Deletions cut 6 bases from V and 1 base from J, with 15 bases between. The V gene's germline CDR1 is DFQATT and CDR2 SNEGSKA (reference sequence). The CDR3 runs to 14 residues. Written as DNA, the CDR3 is TGCAGTGCCGACGGAGGGGGGGCCCAAGAGACCCAGTACTTC. Translating it yields CSADGGGAQETQYF.

This clonotype appeared a few times. The J gene is TRBJ2-1, the V gene TRBV28; perhaps TRBD2 as D (5 bases). The germline V gene has CDR1 MDHEN and CDR2 SYDVKM. The CDR3 is 14 amino acids. The V end lost 7 bases, the J end lost 1 base, and 11 bases lay between the germline ends. CDR3 amino acids: CASTPGSSYNEQFF. In DNA, the CDR3 is TGTGCCAGCACCCCGGGGAGTTCCTACAATGAGCAGTTCTTC.

This rearrangement joins TRBV12-3 or TRBV12-4 to TRBJ1-2; D is unclear. The CDR3 has 13 residues. Trimming stripped 3 bases from V and 3 bases from J, with 8 bases between. The CDR3 DNA is TGTGCCAGCAGTTTTGTCAGTTACTATGGCTACACCTTC. It is translated as CASSFVSYYGYTF.

The chain has TRBV4-1 and TRBJ2-5; 7 bases line up with TRBD2. CDR3 length: 14 amino acids. Germline V lookup: CDR1 MGHRA, CDR2 YSYEKL. The V gene end was trimmed by 4 bases and the J gene end by 4 bases; junction bases not matched to a gene: 6. The CDR3 nucleotides are TGCGCCAGCAGCCCCTGGGGGGGAGGAGAGACCCAGTACTTC. Protein product: CASSPWGGGETQYF.